This T cell receptor beta chain was captured in a study of blood T cell repertoires in COVID-19. Background on the study: The cDNA or gDNA used as material had been derived from T cells, B-cell-depleted T cells, or PBMCs.

Original data processing: How many nucleated cells were present was estimated from reference gene primer amplification. Sequencing was performed with immunoSEQ multiplex PCR; in TCRdb, only in-frame clones are kept and a portion is missing. The D gene and trimming were derived from the DNA, and the V and J assignments and clone size from that table. This sample carries about 360,000 clones, around 86% of them seen once, and the ten largest clones take under 3%. V gave up 3 bases and J gave up 5 bases, with 10 bases separating them. Germline loops: CDR1 SQVTM, CDR2 ANQGSEA. The CDR3 loop spans 12 amino acids.

V gene TRBV29-1 combines with J gene TRBJ2-5; TRBD1 might be the D (6 bases). The source material was peripheral blood. This receptor was taken from a human donor in a cohort sampled during active COVID-19. The CDR3, as DNA: TGCAGCGTTGAGGAACAGGGCGAGACCCAGTACTTC. This translates into CSVEEQGETQYF.